This T cell receptor beta chain was found in a study of blood T cell repertoires in COVID-19. Overall study: Nucleic acid was either cDNA or gDNA, and it came from T cells, B-cell-depleted T cells, or PBMCs.

Methods used by the authors: Estimation of nucleated cell counts was performed using reference gene primer amplification. Here immunoSEQ multiplex PCR was the method, and the copy in TCRdb shows in-frame clones only, minus some. That table supplies the V and J calls and clone size; D and trimming were determined from the DNA. This table holds under 200,000 clones, roughly 85% found once. Unmatched junction bases numbered 10, after V lost 5 bases and J lost 4 bases. Per the germline V gene, CDR1 is SGHTA and CDR2 is FQGNSA. CDR3 length equals 16 residues. This clone was seen only a few times. The sequencing sample was made of peripheral blood. V gene TRBV7-2 combines with J gene TRBJ2-5, with TRBD2 matching 10 bases. This clonotype was sampled from a woman of 80 years or more with acute or convalescent COVID-19. Written as DNA, the CDR3 is TGTGCCAGCAGCCTAAGGCCTAGCGGGAGTGGAGAGACCCAGTACTTC. Translation gives CASSLRPSGSGETQYF.